This T cell receptor (beta chain) comes out of a study of identical twins. Germline CDR1 reads LNHNV; CDR2 reads YYDKDF (reference sequence). The CDR3 is 16 residues long. The V segment lost 4 bases and the J segment 7 bases; nucleotides outside the gene matches: 10. This clonotype was seen only a few times. TCRdb ran MiXCR on the 5' RACE reads and lists one entry per CDR3 protein. The sample lists 600,000 to 850,000 distinct CDR3 sequences, 15% to 20% occurring once. This sample also appeared in a second study, on T cells expressing NK-cell markers.

V usage is TRBV15 and J usage is TRBJ2-1; 10 nucleotides align to TRBD2. The receptor's source is a young woman in good health. Sequences were obtained from PBMCs. The CDR3 sequence is CATSKHSGRAGNEQFF. DNA of the CDR3: TGTGCCACCAGCAAACACAGCGGGAGGGCCGGAAATGAGCAGTTCTTC.